The clone carrying this T cell receptor beta chain was picked up many times. This entry comes from a study of neurological immune-mediated disorders. TCRdb passed the 5' RACE reads through MiXCR, listing each CDR3 protein once. The sample holds tens of thousands of distinct CDR3 sequences, about a tenth seen once. The receptor was isolated from a man in his forties or fifties in good health. The sequencing input was PBMCs.

The CDR3 DNA reads as TGTGCCAGCGCTAGCGGGATTAACAATGAGCAGTTCTTC. Encoded protein: CASASGINNEQFF. V is TRBV2 and J is TRBJ2-1; the match to TRBD2 covers 9 bases. Germline-derived CDR1 and CDR2 are SNHLY and FYNNEI. This CDR3 spans 13 amino acids. The V gene end was trimmed by 8 bases and the J gene end by 5 bases; junction bases not matched to a gene: 4.